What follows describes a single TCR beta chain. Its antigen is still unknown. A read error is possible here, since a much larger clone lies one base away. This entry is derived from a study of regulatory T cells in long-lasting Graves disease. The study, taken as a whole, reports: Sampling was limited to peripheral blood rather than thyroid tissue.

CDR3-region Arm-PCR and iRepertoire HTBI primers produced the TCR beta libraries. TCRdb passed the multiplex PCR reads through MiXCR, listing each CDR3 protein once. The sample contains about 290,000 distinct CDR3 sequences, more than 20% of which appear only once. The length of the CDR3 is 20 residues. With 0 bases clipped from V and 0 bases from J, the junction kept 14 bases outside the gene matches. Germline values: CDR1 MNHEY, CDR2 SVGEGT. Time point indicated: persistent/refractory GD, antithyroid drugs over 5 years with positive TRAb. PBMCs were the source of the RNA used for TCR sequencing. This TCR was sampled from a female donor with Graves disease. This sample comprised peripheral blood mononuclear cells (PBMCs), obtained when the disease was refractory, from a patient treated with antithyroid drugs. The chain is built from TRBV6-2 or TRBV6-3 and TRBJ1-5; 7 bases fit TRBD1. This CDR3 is CASSYSLTGAPLPSNQPQHF. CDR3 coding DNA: TGTGCCAGCAGTTACTCCTTAACAGGGGCGCCCCTTCCTAGCAATCAGCCCCAGCATTTT.